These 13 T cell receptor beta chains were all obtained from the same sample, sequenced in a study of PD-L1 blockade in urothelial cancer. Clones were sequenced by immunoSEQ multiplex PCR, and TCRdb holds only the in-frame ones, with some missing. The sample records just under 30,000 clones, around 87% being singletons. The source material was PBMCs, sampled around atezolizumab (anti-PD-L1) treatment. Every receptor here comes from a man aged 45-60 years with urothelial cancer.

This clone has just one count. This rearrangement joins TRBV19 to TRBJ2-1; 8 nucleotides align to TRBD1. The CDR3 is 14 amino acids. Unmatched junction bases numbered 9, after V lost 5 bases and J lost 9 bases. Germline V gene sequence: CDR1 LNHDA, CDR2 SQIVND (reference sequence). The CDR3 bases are TGTGCCAGTAGTCTCCAGGGGGCGCTTATTGAGCAGTTCTTC. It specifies CASSLQGALIEQFF.

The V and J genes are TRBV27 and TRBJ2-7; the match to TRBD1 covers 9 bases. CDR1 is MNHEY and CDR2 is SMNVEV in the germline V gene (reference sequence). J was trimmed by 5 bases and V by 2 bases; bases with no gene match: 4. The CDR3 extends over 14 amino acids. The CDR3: CASSLGTGRDEQYF. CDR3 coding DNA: TGTGCCAGCAGTTTAGGGACAGGGAGAGACGAGCAGTACTTC.

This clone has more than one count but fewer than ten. The CDR3 sequence is CATSRRGTGAEAFF. The CDR3 coding sequence is TGTGCCACCAGCCGTAGGGGGACAGGGGCAGAAGCTTTCTTT. The chain is built from TRBV15 and TRBJ1-1; TRBD1 agrees at 10 bases. Germline values: CDR1 LNHNV, CDR2 YYDKDF (reference sequence). There are 14 residues in the CDR3. V was clipped by 5 bases and J by 8 bases; unmatched bases: 8.

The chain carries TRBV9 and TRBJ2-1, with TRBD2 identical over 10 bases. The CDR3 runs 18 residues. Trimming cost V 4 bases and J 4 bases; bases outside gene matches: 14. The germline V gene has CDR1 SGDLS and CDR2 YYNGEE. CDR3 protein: CASSTGQTGTSAYNEQFF. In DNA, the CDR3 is TGTGCCAGCAGCACGGGACAGACCGGGACTAGCGCGTACAATGAGCAGTTCTTC.

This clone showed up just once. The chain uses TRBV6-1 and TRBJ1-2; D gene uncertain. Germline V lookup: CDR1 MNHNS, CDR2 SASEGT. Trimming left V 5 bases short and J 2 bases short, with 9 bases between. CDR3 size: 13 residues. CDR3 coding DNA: TGTGCCAGCAGTAGTTCAGTAAACTATGGCTACACCTTC. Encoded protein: CASSSSVNYGYTF.

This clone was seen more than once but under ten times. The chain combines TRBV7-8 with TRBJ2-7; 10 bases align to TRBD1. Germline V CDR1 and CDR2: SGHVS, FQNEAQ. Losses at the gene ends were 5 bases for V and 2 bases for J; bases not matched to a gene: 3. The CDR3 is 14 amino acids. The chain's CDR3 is CASSPGTGAYEQYF. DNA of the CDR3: TGTGCCAGCAGCCCCGGGACAGGGGCCTACGAGCAGTACTTC.

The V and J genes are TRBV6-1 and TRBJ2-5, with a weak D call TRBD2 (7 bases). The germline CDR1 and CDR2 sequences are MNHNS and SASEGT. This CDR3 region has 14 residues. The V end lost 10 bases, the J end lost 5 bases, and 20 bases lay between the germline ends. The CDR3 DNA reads TGTGCCACCGTCTGGGGGGGCCCCAGGGAGACCCAGTACTTC. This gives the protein CATVWGGPRETQYF.

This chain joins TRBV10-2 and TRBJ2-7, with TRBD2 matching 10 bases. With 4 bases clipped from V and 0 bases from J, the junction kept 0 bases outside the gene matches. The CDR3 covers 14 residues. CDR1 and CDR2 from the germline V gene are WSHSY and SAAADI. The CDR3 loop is CASSASGSSYEQYF. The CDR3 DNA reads TGCGCCAGCAGTGCTAGCGGGAGCTCCTACGAGCAGTACTTC.

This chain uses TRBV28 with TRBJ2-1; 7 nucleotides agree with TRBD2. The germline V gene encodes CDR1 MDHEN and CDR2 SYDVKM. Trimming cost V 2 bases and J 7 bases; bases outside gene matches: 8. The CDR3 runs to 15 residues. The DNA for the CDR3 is TGTGCCAGCAGTTTACGCGGGAGTGTGTGGAATGAGCAGTTCTTC. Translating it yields CASSLRGSVWNEQFF.

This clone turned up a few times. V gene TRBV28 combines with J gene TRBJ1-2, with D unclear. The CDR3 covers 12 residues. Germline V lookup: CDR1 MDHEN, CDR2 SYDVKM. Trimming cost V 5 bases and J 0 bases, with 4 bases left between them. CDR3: CASSVANYGYTF. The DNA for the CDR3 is TGTGCCAGCAGTGTAGCTAACTATGGCTACACCTTC.

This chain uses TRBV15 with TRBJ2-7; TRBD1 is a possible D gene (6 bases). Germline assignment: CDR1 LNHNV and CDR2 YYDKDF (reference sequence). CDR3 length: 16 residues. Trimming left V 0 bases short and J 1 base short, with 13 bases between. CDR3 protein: CATSRDGGRASYEQYF. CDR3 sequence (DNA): TGTGCCACCAGCAGAGATGGGGGCAGGGCGTCCTACGAGCAGTACTTC.

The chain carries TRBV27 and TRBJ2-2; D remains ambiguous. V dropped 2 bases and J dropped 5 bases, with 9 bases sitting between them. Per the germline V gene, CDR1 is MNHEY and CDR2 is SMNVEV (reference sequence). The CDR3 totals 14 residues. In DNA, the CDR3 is TGTGCCAGCAGTTTAACCGGGTCGACCGGGGAGCTGTTTTTT. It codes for CASSLTGSTGELFF.

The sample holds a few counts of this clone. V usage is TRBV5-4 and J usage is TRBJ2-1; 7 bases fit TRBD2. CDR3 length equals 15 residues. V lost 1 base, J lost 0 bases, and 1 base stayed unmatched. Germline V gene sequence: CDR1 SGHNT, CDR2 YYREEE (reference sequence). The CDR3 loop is CASSLSGNSYNEQFF. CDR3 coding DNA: TGTGCCAGCAGCTTGAGCGGGAACTCCTACAATGAGCAGTTCTTC.